A selection of T cell receptor beta chains follows, all from one sample in a study of blood T cells in healthy people across ages. MiXCR, applied by TCRdb to the 5' RACE reads, yields one record per CDR3 protein. The sample consists of 1.8 million or so distinct CDR3 sequences, around 40% of them appearing once. The sample taken for sequencing was blood. The receptor set was obtained from a human donor in good health. CDR3s include the opening cysteine and the closing phenylalanine or tryptophan. D genes are given only for firm matches. Size values are once, few and many counts, or a class for expanded clones, and some rows have none.

TGCAGTGCTGATAGCGGGGGCCTCTACAATGAGCAGTTCTTC	CSADSGGLYNEQFF	TRBJ2-1	NA	TRBV20-1	TRBD2
TGTGCCAGCAGCCACGGGACAGCTGAAAAACTGTTTTTT	CASSHGTAEKLFF	TRBJ1-4	few	TRBV4-2	TRBD1
TGTGCCATCAGAGTGACTAGCGGGGGGGCTTACAATGAGCAGTTCTTC	CAIRVTSGGAYNEQFF	TRBJ2-1	few	TRBV10-3	TRBD2
TGCGCCAGCAGCCAAAGACTCGGGACCGTAGCCAAAAACATTCAGTACTTC	CASSQRLGTVAKNIQYF	TRBJ2-4	NA	TRBV4-3	NA
TGCAGCGTCCAAGCGGGACAGGGGAGCGAGCAGTACTTC	CSVQAGQGSEQYF	TRBJ2-7	few	TRBV29-1	TRBD1
TGTGCCAGCAGCGCGGGGGGTAGGGCGGGTGAGCAGTTCTTC	CASSAGGRAGEQFF	TRBJ2-1	NA	TRBV7-3	TRBD2
TGTGCCAGCAGCCAAGGGGGCGAAAGCTATAGCACAGATACGCAGTATTTT	CASSQGGESYSTDTQYF	TRBJ2-3	NA	TRBV7-9	TRBD1
TGTGCCAGCAGTTACTCGTGGGGGGCCAGGGAGACCCAGTACTTC	CASSYSWGARETQYF	TRBJ2-5	NA	TRBV6-5	NA
TGTGCCACCAGTGGGGGGGCACGGCAAGAAGCTTTCTTT	CATSGGARQEAFF	TRBJ1-1	NA	TRBV24-1	NA
TGTGCCATCAGTGAGTTGGACTCCACCGGGGAGCTGTTTTTT	CAISELDSTGELFF	TRBJ2-2	few	TRBV10-3	NA
TGCAGTGCGTCAAGCCGGGACCTCGTGTACGAGCAGTACTTC	CSASSRDLVYEQYF	TRBJ2-7	NA	TRBV20-1	NA
TGTGCCAGCAGTTTGGGCAGGGCCTCTCAGCCCCAGCATTTT	CASSLGRASQPQHF	TRBJ1-5	NA	TRBV27	NA
TGTGCCAGCAGTGGAACAGGCGGAGCTACGCAGTATTTT	CASSGTGGATQYF	TRBJ2-3	NA	TRBV2	NA
TGTGCCAGTCCCATCGGGGACAGTCTGAACACTGAAGCTTTCTTT	CASPIGDSLNTEAFF	TRBJ1-1	NA	TRBV7-9	TRBD1
TGCGCCAGCAGCCAATGGGTGGTTAATCAGCCCCAGCATTTT	CASSQWVVNQPQHF	TRBJ1-5	NA	TRBV4-1	NA
TGTGCCAGCAGCCGATCGAGGGGGGATGGCTACACCTTC	CASSRSRGDGYTF	TRBJ1-2	NA	TRBV5-6	NA
TGTGCCAGCAGTTTATATATAGGGGCGTACGAGCAGTACTTC	CASSLYIGAYEQYF	TRBJ2-7	NA	TRBV28	NA
TGTGCCACCAGCAGAGATCCGACAGGGGAAGAGACCCAGTACTTC	CATSRDPTGEETQYF	TRBJ2-5	NA	TRBV15	TRBD1